The clone carrying this TCR beta chain was counted a few times. Antigen: not known. Researchers used 5'RACE with constant-segment primers to make TCR alpha and TCR beta cDNA libraries that carry sample barcodes and UMIs. Each CDR3 protein gets one entry after TCRdb re-called the 5' RACE reads with MiXCR. The data hold about 290,000 distinct CDR3 sequences, with about a sixth observed a single time. These data belong to a study of T-cell memory formation after mild COVID-19. At the level of the study: Each donor largely had its own TCR clusters.

J was trimmed by 7 bases and V by 0 bases; bases with no gene match: 5. The CDR3 runs 14 residues. The V gene's germline CDR1 is SGHRS and CDR2 YFSETQ. Notes on the study in general: Pre-infection memory showed some responding clones, and this suggested that cross-reactive memory joined. Later expanders leaned CD4+, whereas day 15 to 85 contracting clones were balanced CD4/CD8.

The chain uses TRBV5-1 and TRBJ2-5, with 8 positions matching TRBD2. Sequencing was carried out using PBMCs or a T cell subset sorted from them (not recorded which). The TCR originated in a man aged 18 to 35 who had mild COVID-19 (a few samples of this study predate the infection). Cell type and time point are not known. The chain's CDR3 is CASSLDGLAGTQYF. DNA for the CDR3: TGCGCCAGCAGCTTGGATGGACTAGCTGGGACCCAGTACTTC.